A single sample is the source of the 8 T cell receptor beta chains below, sequenced in a study of chemoradiotherapy in HPV16-positive cancers. Assay: immunoSEQ multiplex PCR; the TCRdb copy retains only in-frame clones and omits some. The sample lists several thousand clones, 65% to 90% seen once, with roughly 6.3% in the top ten. Sequences were derived from tumor tissue, sampled from a patient who underwent chemoradiotherapy. The receptors here all came from a human donor with HPV-associated anogenital cancer.

The V gene is TRBV28, the J gene TRBJ2-7, with D uncertain. The germline V and J ends were trimmed by 5 bases and 7 bases, with 9 bases remaining between them. Germline V gives CDR1 MDHEN, CDR2 SYDVKM. The CDR3 extends over 11 amino acids. For the CDR3, the DNA is TGTGCCAGCAGTACCTATGGGGAGCAGTACTTC. This gives the protein CASSTYGEQYF.

The V gene is TRBV2, the J gene TRBJ2-1; 8 positions match TRBD1. Germline V CDR1 and CDR2: SNHLY, FYNNEI. The CDR3 is 18 residues long. The junction had 20 bases not matched to a gene; V was cut back by 7 bases and J by 6 bases. The CDR3 loop reads CASNPNRGDKGSTNEQFF. The CDR3 coding sequence is TGTGCCAGCAACCCGAACAGGGGGGACAAAGGTTCAACCAATGAGCAGTTCTTC.

This clone was detected a few times. The V call is TRBV5-5, the J call TRBJ2-6, with unresolved D. Trimming removed 0 bases at V and 0 bases at J, with 13 bases between. Germline CDR1 and CDR2: SGHKS and YYEKEE (reference sequence). CDR3 size: 18 residues. The CDR3 loop is CASSLAVGIGSGANVLTF. The CDR3 region has the DNA TGTGCCAGCAGCTTGGCCGTGGGAATCGGCTCTGGGGCCAACGTCCTGACTTTC.

This CDR3 is CASSPTGRTEAFF. The CDR3 DNA is TGTGCCAGCAGCCCGACAGGGCGCACTGAAGCTTTCTTT. The rearrangement links TRBV6-1 to TRBJ1-1, with 7 positions matching TRBD1. The length of the CDR3 is 13 residues. V shed 6 bases, J shed 4 bases, and the junction held 5 bases outside the gene matches. CDR1 and CDR2 (germline): MNHNS, SASEGT.

The rearrangement joins TRBV11-2 to TRBJ1-2; 9 bases are shared with TRBD1. Trimming took 6 bases from V and 5 from J; bases not matched to a gene: 16. Germline CDR1 is SGHAT and CDR2 is FQNNGV. The CDR3 loop spans 17 amino acids. The CDR3 loop is CASRPTRGQGFQYGYTF. CDR3 nucleotides: TGTGCCAGCAGACCCACTCGGGGACAGGGTTTTCAATATGGCTACACCTTC.

The chain couples TRBV2 to TRBJ1-1, with a possible D match to TRBD1 (5 bases). The V end lost 4 bases, the J end lost 5 bases, and 14 bases lay between the germline ends. CDR3 length: 14 residues. The germline CDR1 and CDR2 sequences are SNHLY and FYNNEI. CDR3 region: CASSGDAAGTEAFF. CDR3 sequence (DNA): TGTGCCAGCAGTGGGGACGCGGCAGGAACTGAAGCTTTCTTT.

The J gene is TRBJ2-7, the V gene TRBV6-1; 7 bases are a match to TRBD1. In germline, CDR1 is MNHNS, CDR2 SASEGT. The ends lost 4 bases at V and 3 bases at J; junction bases unmatched: 3. This CDR3 contains 13 residues. Here the CDR3 reads CASSATGVYEQYF. CDR3 nucleotide sequence: TGTGCCAGCAGTGCTACAGGGGTCTACGAGCAGTACTTC.

This chain joins TRBV10-3 and TRBJ2-3; possible D gene TRBD1, 7 bases. Germline CDR1 and CDR2: ENHRY and SYGVKD. CDR3 length: 17 amino acids. V was shortened by 4 bases and J by 0 bases, with 17 bases between the two germline ends. The CDR3 coding sequence is TGTGCCATCAGTGGGCAGGGGGGAGCCTCTAGCACAGATACGCAGTATTTT. Amino acid sequence: CAISGQGGASSTDTQYF.